Listed below are T cell receptor beta chains from one sample, sequenced in a study of blood T cell repertoires in COVID-19. The data were produced by immunoSEQ multiplex PCR, yet TCRdb's version contains in-frame clones alone and is incomplete. Of approximately 200,000 clones listed, approximately 80% were seen once; the top ten hold roughly 7%. Material for sequencing was peripheral blood. These receptors were taken from a woman aged 45-59 years with acute or convalescent COVID-19. The CDR3 runs from the conserved cysteine through the conserved F or W. The D gene is left open where the match is weak. Expanded clones are given a class, and other clones once, few, many or no size at all.

j_call d_call clone_size v_call cdr3_nt cdr3_aa
TRBJ2-4 NA NA TRBV7-9 TGTGCCAGCAGCTCTAGGGGGAGGGGAGCCAAAAACATTCAGTACTTC CASSSRGRGAKNIQYF
TRBJ1-1 TRBD1 NA TRBV19 TGTGCCAGTACCCTAGGACAGGGTTTGGGGGAAGCTTTCTTT CASTLGQGLGEAFF
TRBJ1-2 TRBD1 NA TRBV5-4 TGTGCCAGCAGCTTGGGGGACAGGAACTATGGCTACACCTTC CASSLGDRNYGYTF
TRBJ1-2 TRBD1 NA TRBV27 TGTGCCAGCAGCGACAGGGGCTATGGCTACACCTTC CASSDRGYGYTF
TRBJ2-3 TRBD2 NA TRBV7-3 TGTGCCAGCAGCTTAAATCTTGGCGGCCTAGCGGGGGGACGAACTAGCACAGATACGCAGTATTTT CASSLNLGGLAGGRTSTDTQYF
TRBJ2-3 NA NA TRBV7-9 TGTGCCAGCAGCTTCGGCACAGATACGCAGTATTTT CASSFGTDTQYF
TRBJ1-6 NA NA TRBV11-2 TGTGCCAGCAGCTTAGACCCTTCCTCACCCCTCCACTTT CASSLDPSSPLHF
TRBJ1-1 NA few TRBV5-1 TGCGCCAGCAGCTCAGGACAAAACACTGAAGCTTTCTTT CASSSGQNTEAFF
TRBJ1-5 TRBD1 once TRBV19 TGTGCCAGTAGTAAGGGACAGGGGACCCAGCCCCAGCATTTT CASSKGQGTQPQHF
TRBJ1-2 NA once TRBV19 TGTGCCAGTAGTATCGCCGGGAACGGCTACACCTTC CASSIAGNGYTF
TRBJ2-7 TRBD1 NA TRBV30 TGTGCCATTTTAGCCACAGGGGGCCACGAGCAGTACTTC CAILATGGHEQYF
TRBJ2-1 NA NA TRBV4-3 TGCGCCAGCAGCCAAGAGCGGGCTGGATACAATGAGCAGTTCTTC CASSQERAGYNEQFF
TRBJ1-2 TRBD1 NA TRBV19 TGTGCCAGTAGCGATACAGGGGGAGAGGATGGCTACACCTTC CASSDTGGEDGYTF
TRBJ1-1 NA NA TRBV5-1 TGCGCCAGCAGCGCGCGTAGCCAGCTCATGAACACTGAAGCTTTCTTT CASSARSQLMNTEAFF
TRBJ2-5 NA NA TRBV18 TGTGCCAGCTCACCAGGGCCTGGAGAGACCCAGTACTTC CASSPGPGETQYF
TRBJ2-7 TRBD2 NA TRBV27 TGTGCCAGCAGTTTAGAGCGGGGGGGCTCCTACGAGCAGTACTTC CASSLERGGSYEQYF
TRBJ2-2 NA NA TRBV3-1/TRBV3-2 TGTGCCAGCAGACCCTCGGGAGTGGGGTCCGGGGAGCTGTTTTTT CASRPSGVGSGELFF
TRBJ2-5 NA NA TRBV21-1 TGTGCCAGCAGCAGATCCGGGACTAGCGGGTTGGAGACCCAGTACTTC CASSRSGTSGLETQYF
TRBJ2-1 TRBD2 NA TRBV4-3 TGCGCCAGCAGCCCGTTCGCGGGGGGAAACAATGAGCAGTTCTTC CASSPFAGGNNEQFF
TRBJ2-7 NA once TRBV6-2/TRBV6-3 TGTGCCAGCAGCCTTACCGGGACTCCGATCTCCGAGCAGTACTTC CASSLTGTPISEQYF
TRBJ2-1 TRBD2 NA TRBV15 TGTGCCACCAGCACGACTAGCGGGAGCCGCTACAATGAGCAGTTCTTC CATSTTSGSRYNEQFF
TRBJ1-1 TRBD1 NA TRBV13 TGTGCCAGCAGCTTAGCAGGCAGGACAGGGATCCTTGAAGCTTTCTTT CASSLAGRTGILEAFF
TRBJ2-3 TRBD2 NA TRBV20-1 TGCAGTGCTAGTACCGCGGGGGACACAGATACGCAGTATTTT CSASTAGDTDTQYF
TRBJ1-6 NA NA TRBV2 TGTGCCAGCGCGCTTATAGGGCGGGGGAATTCACCCCTCCACTTT CASALIGRGNSPLHF
TRBJ2-5 NA once TRBV5-1 TGCGCCAGCAGCTTGGCAGGCGAGACCCAGTACTTC CASSLAGETQYF
TRBJ1-5 TRBD1 NA TRBV3-1/TRBV3-2 TGTGCCAGCAGCCAGAGACAGGGGAGCAATCAGCCCCAGCATTTT CASSQRQGSNQPQHF
TRBJ1-1 NA NA TRBV4-1 TGCGCCAGCAGCCCCAGCCTGGAGAATTGGATGAACACTGAAGCTTTCTTT CASSPSLENWMNTEAFF
TRBJ2-1 TRBD1 NA TRBV2 TGTGCCAGCAGGGGGGACAGGGGGCTTAATGAGCAGTTCTTC CASRGDRGLNEQFF
TRBJ1-2 NA NA TRBV28 TGTGCCAGCAGTTTAGAGTTTAACTATGGCTACACCTTC CASSLEFNYGYTF
TRBJ1-2 NA NA TRBV3-1/TRBV3-2 TGTGCCAGCAGCCAAGCCCCCACAGGGATCAACTATGGCTACACCTTC CASSQAPTGINYGYTF
TRBJ1-1 NA few TRBV6-5 TGTGCCAGCAGCAACAGGTGGTCAACTGAAGCTTTCTTT CASSNRWSTEAFF
TRBJ2-7 TRBD1 NA TRBV10-3 TGTGCCGCAGGGGGAGCCCTCTACGAGCAGTACTTC CAAGGALYEQYF